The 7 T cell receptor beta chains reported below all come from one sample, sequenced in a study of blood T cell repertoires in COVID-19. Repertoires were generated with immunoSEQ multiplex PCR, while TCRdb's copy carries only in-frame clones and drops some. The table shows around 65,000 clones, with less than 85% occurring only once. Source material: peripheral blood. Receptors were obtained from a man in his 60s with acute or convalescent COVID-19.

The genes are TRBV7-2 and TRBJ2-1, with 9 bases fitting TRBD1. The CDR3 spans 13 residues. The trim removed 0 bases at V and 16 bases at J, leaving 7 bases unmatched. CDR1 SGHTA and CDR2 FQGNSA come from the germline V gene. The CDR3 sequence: CASSLAQGTGFFF. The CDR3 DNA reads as TGTGCCAGCAGCTTAGCGCAGGGGACAGGGTTTTTCTTC. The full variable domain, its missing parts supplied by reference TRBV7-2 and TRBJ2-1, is GAGVSQSPSNKVTEKGKDVELRCDPISGHTALYWYRQSLGQGLEFLIYFQGNSAPDKSGLPSDRFSAERTGGSVSTLTIQRTQQEDSAVYLCASSLAQGTGFFFGPGTRLTVL.

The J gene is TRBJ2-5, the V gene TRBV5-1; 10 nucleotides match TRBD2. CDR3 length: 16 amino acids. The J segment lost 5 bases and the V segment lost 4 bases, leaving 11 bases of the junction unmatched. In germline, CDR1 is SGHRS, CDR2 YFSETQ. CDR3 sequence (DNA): TGCGCCAGCAGCCTAAGGAGGCTAGCGGGAGCTGAGACCCAGTACTTC. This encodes CASSLRRLAGAETQYF.

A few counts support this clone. CDR3: CATKGLAGVTGELFF. The CDR3 DNA is TGTGCCACCAAGGGACTAGCGGGAGTTACCGGGGAGCTGTTTTTT. This chain uses TRBV19 with TRBJ2-2, with 14 bases fitting TRBD2. The CDR3 has 15 residues. Trimming took 10 bases from V and 5 from J; bases not matched to a gene: 6. CDR1 and CDR2 (germline): LNHDA, SQIVND (reference sequence).

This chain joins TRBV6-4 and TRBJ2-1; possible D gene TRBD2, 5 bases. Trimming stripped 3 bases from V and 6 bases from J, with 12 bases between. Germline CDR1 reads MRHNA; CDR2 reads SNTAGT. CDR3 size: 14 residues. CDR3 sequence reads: CASSEGLALNEQFF. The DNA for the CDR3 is TGTGCCAGCAGTGAAGGGCTAGCCCTCAATGAGCAGTTCTTC.

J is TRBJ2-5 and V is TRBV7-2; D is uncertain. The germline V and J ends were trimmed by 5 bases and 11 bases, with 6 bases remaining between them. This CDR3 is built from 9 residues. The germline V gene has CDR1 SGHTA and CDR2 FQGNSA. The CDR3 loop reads CASSLEQYF. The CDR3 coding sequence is TGTGCCAGCAGCCTTGAGCAGTACTTC. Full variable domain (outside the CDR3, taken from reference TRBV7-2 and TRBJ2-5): GAGVSQSPSNKVTEKGKDVELRCDPISGHTALYWYRQSLGQGLEFLIYFQGNSAPDKSGLPSDRFSAERTGGSVSTLTIQRTQQEDSAVYLCASSLEQYFGPGTRLLVL.

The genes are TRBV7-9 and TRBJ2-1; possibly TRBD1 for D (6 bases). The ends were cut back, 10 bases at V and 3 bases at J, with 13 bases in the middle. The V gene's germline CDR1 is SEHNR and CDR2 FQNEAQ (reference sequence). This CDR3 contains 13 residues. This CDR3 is CATRLQGYNEQFF. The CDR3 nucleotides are TGTGCCACGAGACTACAGGGCTACAATGAGCAGTTCTTC.

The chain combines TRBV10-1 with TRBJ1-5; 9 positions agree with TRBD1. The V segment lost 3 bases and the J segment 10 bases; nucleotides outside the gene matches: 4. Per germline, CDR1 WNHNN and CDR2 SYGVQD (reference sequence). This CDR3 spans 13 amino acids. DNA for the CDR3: TGCGCCAGCAGTGATGGACAGGGGCGACCCCAGCATTTT. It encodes CASSDGQGRPQHF.